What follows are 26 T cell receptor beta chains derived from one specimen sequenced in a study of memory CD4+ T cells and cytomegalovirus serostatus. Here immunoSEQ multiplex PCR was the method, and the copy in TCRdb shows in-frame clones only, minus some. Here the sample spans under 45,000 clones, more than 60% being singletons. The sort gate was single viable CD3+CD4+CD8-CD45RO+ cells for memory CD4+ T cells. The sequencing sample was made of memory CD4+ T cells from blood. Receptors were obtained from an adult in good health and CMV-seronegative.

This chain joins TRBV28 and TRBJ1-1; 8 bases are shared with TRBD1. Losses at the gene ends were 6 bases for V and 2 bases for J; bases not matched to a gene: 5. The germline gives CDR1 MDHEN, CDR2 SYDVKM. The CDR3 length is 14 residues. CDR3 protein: CASSSTGVNTEAFF. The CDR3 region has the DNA TGTGCCAGCAGCTCGACAGGGGTCAACACTGAAGCTTTCTTT. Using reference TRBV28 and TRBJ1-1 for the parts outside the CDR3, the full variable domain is DVKVTQSSRYLVKRTGEKVFLECVQDMDHENMFWYRQDPGLGLRLIYFSYDVKMKEKGDIPEGYSVSREKKERFSLILESASTNQTSMYLCASSSTGVNTEAFFGQGTRLTVV.

DNA for the CDR3: TGTGCCAGCAGTTCCATCCGGGGAACAGGTAACTACGAGCAGTACTTC. Its translation: CASSSIRGTGNYEQYF. This chain joins TRBV6-5 and TRBJ2-7, with D perhaps assigned TRBD1 or TRBD2 (5 bases each). The CDR3 has 16 residues. The V gene's germline CDR1 is MNHEY and CDR2 SVGAGI. V dropped 4 bases and J dropped 3 bases, with 19 bases sitting between them.

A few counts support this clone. CDR3 DNA: TGTGCCAGCAGTAGTGAAAAGGTCGAGACCCAGTACTTC. Its translation: CASSSEKVETQYF. The chain has TRBV6-5 and TRBJ2-5; no clear D gene. CDR1 MNHEY and CDR2 SVGAGI come from the germline V gene. The length of the CDR3 is 13 residues. V shed 5 bases and J shed 5 bases, with 12 bases lying between them.

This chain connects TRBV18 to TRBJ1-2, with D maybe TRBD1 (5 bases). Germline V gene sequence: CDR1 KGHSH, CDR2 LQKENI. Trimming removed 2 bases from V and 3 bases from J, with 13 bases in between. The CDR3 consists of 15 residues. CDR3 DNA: TGTGCCAGCTCACCAGCACCGGGAGGGGACTATGGCTACACCTTC. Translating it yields CASSPAPGGDYGYTF.

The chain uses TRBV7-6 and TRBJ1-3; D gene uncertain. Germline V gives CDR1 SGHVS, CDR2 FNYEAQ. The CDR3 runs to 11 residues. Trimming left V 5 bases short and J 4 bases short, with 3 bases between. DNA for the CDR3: TGTGCCAGCAGCGCGGGAAACACCATATATTTT. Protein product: CASSAGNTIYF.

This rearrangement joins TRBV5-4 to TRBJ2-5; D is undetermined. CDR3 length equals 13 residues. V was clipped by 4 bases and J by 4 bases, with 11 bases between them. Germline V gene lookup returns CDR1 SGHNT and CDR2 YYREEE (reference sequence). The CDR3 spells CASSVPRRETQYF. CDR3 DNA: TGTGCCAGCAGCGTCCCCAGGAGAGAGACCCAGTACTTC.

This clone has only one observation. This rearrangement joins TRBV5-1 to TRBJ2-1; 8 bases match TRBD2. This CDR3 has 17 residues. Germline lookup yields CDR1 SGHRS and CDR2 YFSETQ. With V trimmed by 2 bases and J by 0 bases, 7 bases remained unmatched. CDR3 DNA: TGCGCCAGCAGCTTCCAACTAGCGGCCCGCTCCTACAATGAGCAGTTCTTC. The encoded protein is CASSFQLAARSYNEQFF.

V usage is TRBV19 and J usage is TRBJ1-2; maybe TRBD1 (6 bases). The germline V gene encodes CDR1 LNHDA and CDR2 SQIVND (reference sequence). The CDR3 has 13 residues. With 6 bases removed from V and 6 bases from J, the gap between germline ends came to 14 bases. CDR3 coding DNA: TGTGCCAGTAGGCCGGGGGCGTATGATGGCTACACCTTC. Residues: CASRPGAYDGYTF.

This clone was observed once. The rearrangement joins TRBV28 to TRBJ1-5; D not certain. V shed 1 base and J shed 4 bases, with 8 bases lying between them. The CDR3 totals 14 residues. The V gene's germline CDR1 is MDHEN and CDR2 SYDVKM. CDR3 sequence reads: CASSLYSKNQPQHF. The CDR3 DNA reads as TGTGCCAGCAGTTTATACAGCAAAAATCAGCCCCAGCATTTT.

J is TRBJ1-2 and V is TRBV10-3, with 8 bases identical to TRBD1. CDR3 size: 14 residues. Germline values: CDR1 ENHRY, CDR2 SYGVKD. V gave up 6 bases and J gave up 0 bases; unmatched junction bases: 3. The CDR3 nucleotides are TGTGCCATCAGAGACAGGGGAGCTAACTATGGCTACACCTTC. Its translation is CAIRDRGANYGYTF.

CDR3 region: CSAGLKQEQYF. The CDR3 region has the DNA TGCAGTGCTGGACTTAAGCAAGAGCAGTACTTC. The rearrangement links TRBV20-1 to TRBJ2-7; D may be TRBD2 (5 bases). The CDR3 is 11 residues long. Germline CDR1 DFQATT, CDR2 SNEGSKA (reference sequence). V gave up 5 bases and J gave up 7 bases, with 12 bases separating them.

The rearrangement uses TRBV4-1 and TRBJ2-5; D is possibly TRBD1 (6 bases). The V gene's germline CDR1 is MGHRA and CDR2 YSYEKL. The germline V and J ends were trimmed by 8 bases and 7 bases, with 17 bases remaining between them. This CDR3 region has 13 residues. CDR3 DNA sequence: TGCGCCAGCGCCGGACAGCCTGGGGGGACCCAGTACTTC. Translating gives CASAGQPGGTQYF.

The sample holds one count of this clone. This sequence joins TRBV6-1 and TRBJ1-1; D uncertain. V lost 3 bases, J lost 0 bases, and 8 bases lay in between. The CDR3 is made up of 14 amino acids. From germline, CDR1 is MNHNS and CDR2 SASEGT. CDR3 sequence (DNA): TGTGCCAGCAGTGAGAACACCCTGAACACTGAAGCTTTCTTT. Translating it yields CASSENTLNTEAFF.

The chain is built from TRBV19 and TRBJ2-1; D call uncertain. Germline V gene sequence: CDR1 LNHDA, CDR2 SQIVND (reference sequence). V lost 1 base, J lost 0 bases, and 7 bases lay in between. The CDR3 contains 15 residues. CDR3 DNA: TGTGCCAGTAGTATAGCCAGGAGCTCCTACAATGAGCAGTTCTTC. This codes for CASSIARSSYNEQFF.

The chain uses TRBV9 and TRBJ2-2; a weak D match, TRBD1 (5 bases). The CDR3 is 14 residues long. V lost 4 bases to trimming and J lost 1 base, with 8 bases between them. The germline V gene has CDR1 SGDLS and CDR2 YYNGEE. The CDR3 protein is CASSPGQNTGELFF. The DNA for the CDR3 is TGTGCCAGCAGCCCCGGACAGAACACCGGGGAGCTGTTTTTT.

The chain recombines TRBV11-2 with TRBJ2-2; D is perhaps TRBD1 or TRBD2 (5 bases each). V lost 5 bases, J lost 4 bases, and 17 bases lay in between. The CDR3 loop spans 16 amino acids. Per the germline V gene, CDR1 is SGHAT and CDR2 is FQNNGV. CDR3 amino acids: CASSLGASRLTGELFF. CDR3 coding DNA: TGTGCCAGCAGCCTCGGGGCGTCTAGACTCACCGGGGAGCTGTTTTTT.

DNA of the CDR3: TGTGCCAGCAGCTCTCCCCAGGGTTCCTATGGCTACACCTTC. Amino acid sequence: CASSSPQGSYGYTF. V usage is TRBV28 and J usage is TRBJ1-2; TRBD1 might be the D (5 bases). From germline, CDR1 is MDHEN and CDR2 SYDVKM. V was trimmed by 6 bases and J by 4 bases, leaving 15 bases between them. The CDR3 consists of 14 residues.

DNA of the CDR3: TGTGCCAGCAGCTTAGATAGGGTAGTCGGGGAGCTGTTTTTT. This translates into CASSLDRVVGELFF. This chain uses TRBV7-2 with TRBJ2-2; D is undetermined. The CDR3 extends over 14 amino acids. Per the germline V gene, CDR1 is SGHTA and CDR2 is FQGNSA. Between the trimmed V and J ends, which lost 1 base and 7 bases, there was a span of 10 bases.

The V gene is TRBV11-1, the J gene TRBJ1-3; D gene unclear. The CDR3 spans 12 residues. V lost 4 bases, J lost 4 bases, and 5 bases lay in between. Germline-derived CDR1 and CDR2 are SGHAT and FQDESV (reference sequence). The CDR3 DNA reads TGTGCCAGCAGCTCCGGGGGAAACACCATATATTTT. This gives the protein CASSSGGNTIYF.

CDR3 residues: CSAEDYEQYF. DNA of the CDR3: TGCAGTGCTGAAGACTACGAGCAGTACTTC. This rearrangement joins TRBV20-1 to TRBJ2-7; D gene uncertain. V gave up 5 bases and J gave up 3 bases, with 5 bases separating them. Germline V lookup: CDR1 DFQATT, CDR2 SNEGSKA (reference sequence). The CDR3 is made up of 10 amino acids.

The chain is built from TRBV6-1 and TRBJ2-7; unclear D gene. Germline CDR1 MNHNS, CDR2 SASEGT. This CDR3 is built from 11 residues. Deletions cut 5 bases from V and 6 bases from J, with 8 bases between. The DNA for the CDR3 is TGTGCCAGCAGTTCAGCCTCCGAGCAGTACTTC. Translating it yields CASSSASEQYF.

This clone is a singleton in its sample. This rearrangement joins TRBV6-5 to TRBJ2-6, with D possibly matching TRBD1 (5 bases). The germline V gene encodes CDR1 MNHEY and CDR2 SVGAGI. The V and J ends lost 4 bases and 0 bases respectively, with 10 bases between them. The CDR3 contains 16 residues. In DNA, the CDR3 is TGTGCCAGCAGTTGGTACAGGACCTCTGGGGCCAACGTCCTGACTTTC. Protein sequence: CASSWYRTSGANVLTF.

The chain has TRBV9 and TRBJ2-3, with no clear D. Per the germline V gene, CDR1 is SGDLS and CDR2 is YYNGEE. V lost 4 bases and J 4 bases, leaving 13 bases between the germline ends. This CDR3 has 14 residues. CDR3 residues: CASSPMGSSDTQYF. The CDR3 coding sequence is TGTGCCAGCAGCCCTATGGGATCATCAGATACGCAGTATTTT. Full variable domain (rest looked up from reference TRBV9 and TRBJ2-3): DSGVTQTPKHLITATGQRVTLRCSPRSGDLSVYWYQQSLDQGLQFLIQYYNGEERAKGNILERFSAQQFPDLHSELNLSSLELGDSALYFCASSPMGSSDTQYFGPGTRLTVL.

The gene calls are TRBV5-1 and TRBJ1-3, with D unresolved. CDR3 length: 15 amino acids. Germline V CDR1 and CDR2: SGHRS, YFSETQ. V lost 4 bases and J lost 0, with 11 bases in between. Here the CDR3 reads CASSPTPSSGNTIYF. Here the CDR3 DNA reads TGCGCCAGCAGCCCAACACCGAGCTCTGGAAACACCATATATTTT.

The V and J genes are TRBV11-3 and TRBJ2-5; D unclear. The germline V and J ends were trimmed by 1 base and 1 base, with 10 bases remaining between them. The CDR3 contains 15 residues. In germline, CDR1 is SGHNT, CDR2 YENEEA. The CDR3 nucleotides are TGTGCCAGCAGCTTAGGTTCGATGGGCCAAGAGACCCAGTACTTC. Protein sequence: CASSLGSMGQETQYF.

CDR3: CSIGQGKNEQYF. In DNA form, the CDR3 reads TGCAGCATCGGACAGGGGAAAAACGAGCAGTACTTC. The gene calls are TRBV29-1 and TRBJ2-7, with 9 bases fitting TRBD1. CDR1 and CDR2 (germline): SQVTM, ANQGSEA. CDR3 length: 12 amino acids. V lost 8 bases to trimming and J lost 5 bases; unmatched junction nucleotides: 7.